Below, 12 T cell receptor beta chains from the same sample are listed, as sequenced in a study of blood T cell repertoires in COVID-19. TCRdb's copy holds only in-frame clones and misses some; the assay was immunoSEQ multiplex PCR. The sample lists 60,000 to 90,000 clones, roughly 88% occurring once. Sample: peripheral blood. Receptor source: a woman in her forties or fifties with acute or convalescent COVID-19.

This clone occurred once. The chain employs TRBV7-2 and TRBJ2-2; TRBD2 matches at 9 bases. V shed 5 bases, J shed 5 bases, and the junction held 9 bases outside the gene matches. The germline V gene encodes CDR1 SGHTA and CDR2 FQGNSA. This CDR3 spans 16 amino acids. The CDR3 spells CASSPRRGGRTGELFF. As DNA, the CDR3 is TGTGCCAGCAGCCCCCGGCGGGGGGGCCGGACCGGGGAGCTGTTTTTT.

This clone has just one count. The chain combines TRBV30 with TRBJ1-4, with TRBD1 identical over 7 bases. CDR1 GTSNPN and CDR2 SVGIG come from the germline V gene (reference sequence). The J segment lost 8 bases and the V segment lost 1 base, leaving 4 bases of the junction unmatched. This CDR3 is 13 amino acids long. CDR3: CAWSGQGFEKLFF. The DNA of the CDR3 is TGTGCCTGGAGTGGACAGGGTTTCGAAAAACTGTTTTTT.

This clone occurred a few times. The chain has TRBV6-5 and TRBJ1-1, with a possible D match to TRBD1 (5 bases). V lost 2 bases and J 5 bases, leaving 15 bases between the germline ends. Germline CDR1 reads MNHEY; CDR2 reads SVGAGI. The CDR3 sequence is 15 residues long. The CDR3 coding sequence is TGTGCCAGCAGTTACGGGGCTACTCTTGGGACTGAAGCTTTCTTT. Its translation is CASSYGATLGTEAFF.

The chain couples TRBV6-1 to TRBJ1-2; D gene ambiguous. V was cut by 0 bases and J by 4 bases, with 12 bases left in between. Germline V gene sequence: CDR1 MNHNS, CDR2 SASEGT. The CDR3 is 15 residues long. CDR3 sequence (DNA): TGTGCCAGCAGTGAAGCGCTTACCGCTAGCTATGGCTACACCTTC. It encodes CASSEALTASYGYTF.

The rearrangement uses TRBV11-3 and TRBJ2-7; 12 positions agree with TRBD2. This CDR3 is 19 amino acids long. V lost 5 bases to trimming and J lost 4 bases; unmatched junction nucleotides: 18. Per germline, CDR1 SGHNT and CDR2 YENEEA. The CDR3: CASSRSGLAGILHPYEQYF. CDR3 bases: TGTGCCAGCAGCCGCTCGGGACTAGCGGGTATACTCCACCCGTACGAGCAGTACTTC.

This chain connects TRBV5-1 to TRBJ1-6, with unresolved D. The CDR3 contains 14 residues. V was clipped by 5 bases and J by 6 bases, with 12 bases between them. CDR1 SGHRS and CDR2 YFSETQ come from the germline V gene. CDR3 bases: TGCGCCAGCAGTAAGACGGGGTCTAATTCACCCCTCCACTTT. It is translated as CASSKTGSNSPLHF.

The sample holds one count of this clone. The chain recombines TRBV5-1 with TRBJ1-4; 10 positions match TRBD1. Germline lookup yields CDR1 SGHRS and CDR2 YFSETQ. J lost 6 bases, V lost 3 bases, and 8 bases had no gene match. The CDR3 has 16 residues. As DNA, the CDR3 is TGCGCCAGCAGCTACCGGGACAGGGGAGGGGATGAAAAACTGTTTTTT. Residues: CASSYRDRGGDEKLFF.

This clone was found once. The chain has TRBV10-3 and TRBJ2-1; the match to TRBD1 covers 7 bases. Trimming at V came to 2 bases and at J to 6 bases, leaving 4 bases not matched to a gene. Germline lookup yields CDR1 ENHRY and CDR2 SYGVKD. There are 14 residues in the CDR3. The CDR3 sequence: CAISEDRDGNEQFF. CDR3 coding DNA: TGTGCCATCAGTGAGGACAGGGACGGCAATGAGCAGTTCTTC.

CDR3 DNA: TGCGCCAGCAGCCAAGATCTCCGGGGTTCCGGGGAGCTGTTTTTT. Its protein product is CASSQDLRGSGELFF. V is TRBV4-3 and J is TRBJ2-2; D may be TRBD2 (5 bases). The CDR3 has 15 amino acids. V was cut by 0 bases and J by 6 bases, with 11 bases left in between. Germline loops: CDR1 LGHNA, CDR2 YSLEER.

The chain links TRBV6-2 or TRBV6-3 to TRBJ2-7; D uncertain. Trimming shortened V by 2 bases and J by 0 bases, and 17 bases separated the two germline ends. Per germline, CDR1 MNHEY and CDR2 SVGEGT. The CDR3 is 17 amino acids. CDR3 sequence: CASSYRRTRGNSYEQYF. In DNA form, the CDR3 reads TGTGCCAGCAGTTACCGAAGAACTCGCGGAAACTCCTACGAGCAGTACTTC.

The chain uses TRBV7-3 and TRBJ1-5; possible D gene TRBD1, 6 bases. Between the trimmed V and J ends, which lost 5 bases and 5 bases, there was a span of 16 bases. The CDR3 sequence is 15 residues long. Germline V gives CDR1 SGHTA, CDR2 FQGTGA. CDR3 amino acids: CASSDSGDPHQPQHF. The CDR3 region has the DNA TGTGCCAGCAGCGATTCAGGGGACCCCCATCAGCCCCAGCATTTT.

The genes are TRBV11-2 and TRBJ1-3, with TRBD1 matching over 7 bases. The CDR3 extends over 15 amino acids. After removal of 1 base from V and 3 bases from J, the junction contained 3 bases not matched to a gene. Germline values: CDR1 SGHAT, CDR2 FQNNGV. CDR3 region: CASSLVHRGGNTIYF. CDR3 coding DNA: TGTGCCAGCAGCTTAGTTCACAGGGGTGGAAACACCATATATTTT.